This T cell receptor beta chain emerged from a study of cytomegalovirus exposure and HLA in healthy donors. V lost 1 base and J 2 bases, leaving 7 bases between the germline ends. Germline V CDR1 and CDR2: SGHDT, YYEEEE. The CDR3 covers 13 residues. Notes on this clone: Its antigen is not known.

13 Jbeta primers and 60 Vbeta primers were used for the PCR. TCRdb's copy holds only in-frame clones and misses some; the assay was immunoSEQ multiplex PCR. The repertoire holds about 150,000 clones, with about 88% as singletons. General study results and limits: Overall, approximately 150 TCR beta chains were annotated as cytomegalovirus-associated. It was reported that the classifier diagnosed cytomegalovirus status with high specificity and sensitivity in both the original and validation cohorts.

Samples came from healthy bone marrow donors. Sequencing used PBMCs. The TCR comes from a woman under 30 in good health and CMV-seronegative. The J gene is TRBJ2-7, the V gene TRBV5-6, with D hard to call. CDR3 nucleotides: TGTGCCAGCAGCTTGCCGCTACCCTACGAGCAGTACTTC. Translated: CASSLPLPYEQYF. The whole variable domain, filled in from reference TRBV5-6 and TRBJ2-7, reads DAGVTQSPTHLIKTRGQQVTLRCSPKSGHDTVSWYQQALGQGPQFIFQYYEEEERQRGNFPDRFSGHQFPNYSSELNVNALLLGDSALYLCASSLPLPYEQYFGPGTRLTVT.